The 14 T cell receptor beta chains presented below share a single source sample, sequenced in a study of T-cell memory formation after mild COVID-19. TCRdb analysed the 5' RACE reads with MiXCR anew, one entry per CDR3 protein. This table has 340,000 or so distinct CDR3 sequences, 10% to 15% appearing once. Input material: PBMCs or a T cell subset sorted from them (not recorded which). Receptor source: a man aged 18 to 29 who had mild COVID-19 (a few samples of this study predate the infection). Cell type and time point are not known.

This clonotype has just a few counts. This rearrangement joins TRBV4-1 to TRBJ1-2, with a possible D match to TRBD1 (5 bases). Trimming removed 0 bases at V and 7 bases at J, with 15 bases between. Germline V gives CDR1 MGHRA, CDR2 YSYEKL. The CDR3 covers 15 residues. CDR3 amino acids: CASSQDLRGSSGYTF. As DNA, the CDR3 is TGCGCCAGCAGCCAAGATTTAAGGGGTTCCTCTGGCTACACCTTC.

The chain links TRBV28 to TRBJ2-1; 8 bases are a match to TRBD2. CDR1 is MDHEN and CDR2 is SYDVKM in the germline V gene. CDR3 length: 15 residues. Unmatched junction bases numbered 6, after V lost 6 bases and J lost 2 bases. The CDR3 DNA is TGTGCCAGCAGGGCGGGGGGCGCCACCTACAATGAGCAGTTCTTC. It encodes CASRAGGATYNEQFF.

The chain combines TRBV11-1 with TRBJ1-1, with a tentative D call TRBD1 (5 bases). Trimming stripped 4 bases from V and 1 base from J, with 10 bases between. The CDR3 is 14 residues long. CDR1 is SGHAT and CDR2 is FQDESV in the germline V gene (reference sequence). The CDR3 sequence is CASSWGRTNTEAFF. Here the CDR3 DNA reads TGTGCCAGCAGCTGGGGCAGGACGAACACTGAAGCTTTCTTT. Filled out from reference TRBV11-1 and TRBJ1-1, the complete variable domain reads EAEVAQSPRYKITEKSQAVAFWCDPISGHATLYWYRQILGQGPELLVQFQDESVVDDSQLPKDRFSAERLKGVDSTLKIQPAELGDSAMYLCASSWGRTNTEAFFGQGTRLTVV.

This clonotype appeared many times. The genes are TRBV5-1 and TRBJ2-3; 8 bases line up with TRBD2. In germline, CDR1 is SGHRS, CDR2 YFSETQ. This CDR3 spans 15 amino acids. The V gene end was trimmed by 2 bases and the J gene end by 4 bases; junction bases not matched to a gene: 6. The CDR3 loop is CASSLASGGPDTQYF. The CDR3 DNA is TGCGCCAGCAGCTTAGCCAGCGGGGGACCAGATACGCAGTATTTT.

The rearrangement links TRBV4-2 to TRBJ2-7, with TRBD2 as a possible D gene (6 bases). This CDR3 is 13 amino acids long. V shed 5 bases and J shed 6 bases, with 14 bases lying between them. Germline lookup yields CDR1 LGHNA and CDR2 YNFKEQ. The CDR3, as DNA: TGTGCCAGCAGCGGAGGAGGGTATAGCGAGCAGTACTTC. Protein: CASSGGGYSEQYF.

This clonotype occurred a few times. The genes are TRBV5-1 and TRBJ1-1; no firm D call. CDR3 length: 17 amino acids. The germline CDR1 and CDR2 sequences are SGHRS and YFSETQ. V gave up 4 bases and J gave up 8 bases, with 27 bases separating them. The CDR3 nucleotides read TGCGCCAGCAGCGGTCAACGGGATGGCAGATTCCCGACGGAAGCTTTCTTT. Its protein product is CASSGQRDGRFPTEAFF. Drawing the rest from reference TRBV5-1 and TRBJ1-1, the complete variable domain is KAGVTQTPRYLIKTRGQQVTLSCSPISGHRSVSWYQQTPGQGLQFLFEYFSETQRNKGNFPGRFSGRQFSNSRSEMNVSTLELGDSALYLCASSGQRDGRFPTEAFFGQGTRLTVV.

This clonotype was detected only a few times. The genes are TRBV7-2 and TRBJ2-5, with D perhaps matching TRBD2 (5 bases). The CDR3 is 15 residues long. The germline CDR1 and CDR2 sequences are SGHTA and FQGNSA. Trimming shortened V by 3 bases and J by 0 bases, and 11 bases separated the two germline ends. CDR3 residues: CASSLGGLYQETQYF. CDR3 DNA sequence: TGTGCCAGCAGCTTGGGCGGGTTGTACCAAGAGACCCAGTACTTC.

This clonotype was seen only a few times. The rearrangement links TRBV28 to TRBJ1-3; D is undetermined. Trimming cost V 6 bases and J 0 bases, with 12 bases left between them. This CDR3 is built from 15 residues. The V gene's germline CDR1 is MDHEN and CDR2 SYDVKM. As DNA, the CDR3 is TGTGCCAGCAGACGACGGACCCACTCTGGAAACACCATATATTTT. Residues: CASRRRTHSGNTIYF.

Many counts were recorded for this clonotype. The CDR3: CASSETGGVDTQYF. CDR3 nucleotides: TGTGCCAGCAGTGAAACAGGGGGCGTCGATACGCAGTATTTT. V usage is TRBV2 and J usage is TRBJ2-3; 9 bases fit TRBD1. CDR3 length: 14 amino acids. Germline V gives CDR1 SNHLY, CDR2 FYNNEI. V trimming: 2 bases; J trimming: 6 bases; junction bases outside the gene matches: 3.

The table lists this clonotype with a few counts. In DNA form, the CDR3 reads TGTGCCAGCAGTGATTCTCTAGACAGCCCACACACCTTC. It translates to CASSDSLDSPHTF. V gene TRBV2 combines with J gene TRBJ1-2; possible D gene TRBD1, 5 bases. The CDR3 has 13 amino acids. Germline V gives CDR1 SNHLY, CDR2 FYNNEI. With 3 bases removed from V and 12 bases from J, the gap between germline ends came to 17 bases. Supplemented by reference TRBV2 and TRBJ1-2, the full variable domain reads EPEVTQTPSHQVTQMGQEVILRCVPISNHLYFYWYRQILGQKVEFLVSFYNNEISEKSEIFDDQFSVERPDGSNFTLKIRSTKLEDSAMYFCASSDSLDSPHTFGSGTRLTVV.

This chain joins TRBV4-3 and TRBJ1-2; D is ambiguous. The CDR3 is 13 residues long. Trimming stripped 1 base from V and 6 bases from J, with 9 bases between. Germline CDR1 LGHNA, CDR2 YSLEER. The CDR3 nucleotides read TGCGCCAGCAGCCAAGGACGGAGGGATGGCTACACCTTC. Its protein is CASSQGRRDGYTF.

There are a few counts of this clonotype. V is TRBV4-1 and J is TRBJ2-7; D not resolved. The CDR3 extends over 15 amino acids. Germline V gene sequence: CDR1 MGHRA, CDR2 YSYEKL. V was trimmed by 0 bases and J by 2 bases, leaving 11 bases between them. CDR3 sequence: CASSQDLGTAYEQYV. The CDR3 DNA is TGCGCCAGCAGCCAAGATCTAGGAACAGCCTACGAGCAGTACGTC.

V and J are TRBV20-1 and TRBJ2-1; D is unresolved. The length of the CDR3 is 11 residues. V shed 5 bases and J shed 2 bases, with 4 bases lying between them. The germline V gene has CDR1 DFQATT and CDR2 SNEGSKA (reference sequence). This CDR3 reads CSAPTYNEQFF. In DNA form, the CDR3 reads TGCAGTGCTCCCACCTACAATGAGCAGTTCTTC.

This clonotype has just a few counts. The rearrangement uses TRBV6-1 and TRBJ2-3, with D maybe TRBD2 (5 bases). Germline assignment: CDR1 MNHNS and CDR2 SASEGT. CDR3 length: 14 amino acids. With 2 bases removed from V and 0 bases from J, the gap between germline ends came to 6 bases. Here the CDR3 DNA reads TGTGCCAGCAGTGAACTAGCTAGCACAGATACGCAGTATTTT. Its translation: CASSELASTDTQYF.